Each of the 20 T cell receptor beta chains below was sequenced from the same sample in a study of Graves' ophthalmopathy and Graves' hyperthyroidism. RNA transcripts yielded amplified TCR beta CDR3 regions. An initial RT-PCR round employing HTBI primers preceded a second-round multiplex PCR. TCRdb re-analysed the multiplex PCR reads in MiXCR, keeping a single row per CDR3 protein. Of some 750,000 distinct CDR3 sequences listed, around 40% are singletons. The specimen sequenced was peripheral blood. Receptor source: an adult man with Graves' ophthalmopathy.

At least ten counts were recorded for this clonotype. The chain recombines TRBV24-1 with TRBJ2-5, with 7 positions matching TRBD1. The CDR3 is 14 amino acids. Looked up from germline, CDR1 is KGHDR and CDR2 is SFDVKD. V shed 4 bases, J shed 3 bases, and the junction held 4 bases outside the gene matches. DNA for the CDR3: TGTGCCACCAGTGAAGAAGGGACAGAAGAGACCCAGTACTTC. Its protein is CATSEEGTEETQYF.

In nucleotides, the CDR3 is TGTGCCAGTGGTGGACAGGGAGAGGCCGGGGAGCTGTTTTTT. Amino acid sequence: CASGGQGEAGELFF. The rearrangement links TRBV19 to TRBJ2-2, with TRBD1 matching over 8 bases. The junction had 8 bases not matched to a gene; V was cut back by 8 bases and J by 6 bases. The CDR3 runs 14 residues. Germline V gives CDR1 LNHDA, CDR2 SQIVND (reference sequence).

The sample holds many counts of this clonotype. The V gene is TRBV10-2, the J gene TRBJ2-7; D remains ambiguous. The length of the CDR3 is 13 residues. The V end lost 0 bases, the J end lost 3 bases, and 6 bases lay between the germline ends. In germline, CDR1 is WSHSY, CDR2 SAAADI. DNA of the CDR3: TGCGCCAGCAGTGAGTCCAGTAACTACGAGCAGTACTTC. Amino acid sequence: CASSESSNYEQYF.

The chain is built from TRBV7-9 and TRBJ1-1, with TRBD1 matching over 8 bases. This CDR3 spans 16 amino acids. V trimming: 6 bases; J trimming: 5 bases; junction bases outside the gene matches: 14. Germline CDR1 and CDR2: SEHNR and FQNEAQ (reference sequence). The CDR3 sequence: CASSAHGQGYGTEAFF. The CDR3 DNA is TGTGCCAGCAGTGCGCATGGACAGGGCTATGGAACTGAAGCTTTCTTT.

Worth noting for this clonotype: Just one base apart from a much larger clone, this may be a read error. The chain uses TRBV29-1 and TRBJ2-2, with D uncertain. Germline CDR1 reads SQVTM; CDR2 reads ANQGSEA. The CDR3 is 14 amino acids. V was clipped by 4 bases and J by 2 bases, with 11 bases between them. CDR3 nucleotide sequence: TGCAGCGTTGGACGGCGGAATAACACCGGGGAGCTGTTTTTT. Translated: CSVGRRNNTGELFF.

CDR3 in amino acids: CASSLGGGAGGSYGYTF. The CDR3 coding sequence is TGTGCCAGCAGCTTAGGGGGCGGGGCAGGGGGCTCCTATGGCTACACCTTC. The chain couples TRBV7-9 to TRBJ1-2, with 8 bases matching TRBD1. The CDR3 consists of 17 residues. V dropped 1 base and J dropped 4; count of bases not matched to a gene: 11. Germline-derived CDR1 and CDR2 are SEHNR and FQNEAQ (reference sequence).

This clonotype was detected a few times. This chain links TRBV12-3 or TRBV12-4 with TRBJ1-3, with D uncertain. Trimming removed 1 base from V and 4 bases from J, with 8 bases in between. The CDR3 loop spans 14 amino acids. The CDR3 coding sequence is TGTGCCAGCAGTTTAGGGAGTGCCGGAAACACCATATATTTT. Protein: CASSLGSAGNTIYF.

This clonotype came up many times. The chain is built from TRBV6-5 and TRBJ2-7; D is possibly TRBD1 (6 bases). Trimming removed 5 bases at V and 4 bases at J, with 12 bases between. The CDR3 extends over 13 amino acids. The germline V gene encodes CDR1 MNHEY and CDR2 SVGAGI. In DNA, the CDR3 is TGTGCCAGCAGTCGTGGACAGCCATACGAGCAGTACTTC. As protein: CASSRGQPYEQYF.

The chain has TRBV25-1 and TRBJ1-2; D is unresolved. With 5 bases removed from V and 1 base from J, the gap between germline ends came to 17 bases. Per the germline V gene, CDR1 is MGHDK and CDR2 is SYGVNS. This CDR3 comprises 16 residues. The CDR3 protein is CASSSDGYTFNYGYTF. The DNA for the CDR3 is TGTGCCAGCAGTTCCGACGGTTACACCTTTAACTATGGCTACACCTTC.

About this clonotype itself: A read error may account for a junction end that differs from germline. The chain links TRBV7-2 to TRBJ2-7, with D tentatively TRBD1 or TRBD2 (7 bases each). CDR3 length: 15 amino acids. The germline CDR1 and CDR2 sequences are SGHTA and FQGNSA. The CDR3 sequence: CASSLEVRGGGEQYF. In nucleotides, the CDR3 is TGCGCCAGCAGCCTGGAGGTCAGGGGGGGGGGCGAGCAGTACTTC.

The CDR3 region is CASSAGSGGPHGYTF. CDR3 sequence (DNA): TGCGCCAGCAGTGCGGGGAGCGGAGGACCTCATGGCTACACCTTC. The chain employs TRBV10-2 and TRBJ1-2; D unclear. This CDR3 has 15 amino acids. The germline V and J ends were trimmed by 4 bases and 6 bases, with 18 bases remaining between them. The germline V gene has CDR1 WSHSY and CDR2 SAAADI.

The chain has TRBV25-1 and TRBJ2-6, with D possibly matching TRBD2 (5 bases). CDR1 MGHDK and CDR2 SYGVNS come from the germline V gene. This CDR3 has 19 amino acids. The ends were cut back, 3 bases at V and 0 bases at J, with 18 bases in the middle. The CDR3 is CASSDSAGVRSSGANVLTF. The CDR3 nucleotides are TGTGCCAGCAGTGATAGTGCCGGGGTGAGGAGCTCTGGGGCCAACGTCCTGACTTTC.

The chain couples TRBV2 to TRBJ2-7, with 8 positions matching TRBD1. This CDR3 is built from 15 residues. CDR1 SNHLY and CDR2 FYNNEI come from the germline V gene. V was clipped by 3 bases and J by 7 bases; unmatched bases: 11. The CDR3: CASSEGAGGVQEQYF. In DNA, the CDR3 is TGTGCCAGCAGTGAGGGGGCAGGGGGCGTTCAGGAGCAGTACTTC.

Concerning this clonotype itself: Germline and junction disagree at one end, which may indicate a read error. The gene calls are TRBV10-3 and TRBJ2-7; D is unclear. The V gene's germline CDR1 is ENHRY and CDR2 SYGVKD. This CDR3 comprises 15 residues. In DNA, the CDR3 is TGTGCCAGCAGTGAAGCGCATTCAGGAACGTACGAGCAGTACTTC. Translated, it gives CASSEAHSGTYEQYF.

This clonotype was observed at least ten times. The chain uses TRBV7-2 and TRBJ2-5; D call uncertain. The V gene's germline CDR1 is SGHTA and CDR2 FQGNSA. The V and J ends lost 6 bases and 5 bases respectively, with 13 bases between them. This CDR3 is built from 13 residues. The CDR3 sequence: CASSDGQVETQYF. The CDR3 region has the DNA TGTGCCAGCAGTGACGGCCAGGTGGAGACCCAGTACTTC.

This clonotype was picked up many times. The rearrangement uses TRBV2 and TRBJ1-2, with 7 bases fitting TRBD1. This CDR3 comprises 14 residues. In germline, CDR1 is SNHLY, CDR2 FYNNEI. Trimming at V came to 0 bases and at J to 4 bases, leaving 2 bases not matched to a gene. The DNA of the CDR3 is TGTGCCAGCAGTGAAGCCGGGACAGCCTATGGCTACACCTTC. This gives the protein CASSEAGTAYGYTF. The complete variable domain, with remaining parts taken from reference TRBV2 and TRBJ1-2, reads EPEVTQTPSHQVTQMGQEVILRCVPISNHLYFYWYRQILGQKVEFLVSFYNNEISEKSEIFDDQFSVERPDGSNFTLKIRSTKLEDSAMYFCASSEAGTAYGYTFGSGTRLTVV.

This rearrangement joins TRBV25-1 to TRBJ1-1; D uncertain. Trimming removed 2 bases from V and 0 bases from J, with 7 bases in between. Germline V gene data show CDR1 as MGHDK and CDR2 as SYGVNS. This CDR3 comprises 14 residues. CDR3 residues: CASSERTVNTEAFF. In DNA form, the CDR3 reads TGTGCCAGCAGTGAACGTACAGTGAACACTGAAGCTTTCTTT.

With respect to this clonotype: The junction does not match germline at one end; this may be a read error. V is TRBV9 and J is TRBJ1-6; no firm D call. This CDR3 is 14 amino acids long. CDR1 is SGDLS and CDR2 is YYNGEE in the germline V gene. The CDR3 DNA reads TGCGCCAGCAGCTTGTACGGGGAAAATTCACCCCTCCACTTT. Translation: CASSLYGENSPLHF.

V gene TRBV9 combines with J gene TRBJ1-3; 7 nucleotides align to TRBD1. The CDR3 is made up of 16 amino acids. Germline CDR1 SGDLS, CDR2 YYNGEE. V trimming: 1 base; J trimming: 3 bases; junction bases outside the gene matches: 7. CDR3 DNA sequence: TGTGCCAGCAGCGTACAGCAGGGGGTTTATGGAAACACCATATATTTT. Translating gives CASSVQQGVYGNTIYF.

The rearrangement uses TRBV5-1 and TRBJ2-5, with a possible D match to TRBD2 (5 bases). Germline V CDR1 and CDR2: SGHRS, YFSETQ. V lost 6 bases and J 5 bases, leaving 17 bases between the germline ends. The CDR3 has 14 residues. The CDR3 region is CASTYRTPGETQYF. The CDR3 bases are TGCGCCAGCACCTACCGGACTCCGGGGGAGACCCAGTACTTC.